The next 21 T cell receptor beta chains were all read from a single sample in a study of Tregs in tolerant kidney transplant recipients. TCRdb keeps only in-frame clones here, not all; method: immunoSEQ multiplex PCR. Its clone listing holds around 48,000 clones. The sequencing used CD4+ T cells from blood, collected before the transplant. The receptors here all came from a human donor who received a combined kidney and bone marrow transplant.

Remarks on this clone: Read coverage stops 3 residues before the CDR3 terminus; the germline J gene supplies the remainder. The V and J genes are TRBV20-1 and TRBJ2-5; 7 bases align to TRBD2. The CDR3 length is 14 residues. Trimming took 3 bases from V and 4 from J; bases not matched to a gene: 8. Germline values: CDR1 DFQATT, CDR2 SNEGSKA (reference sequence). CDR3 residues: CSASPTSQGETQYF. CDR3 bases read: TGCAGTGCTAGCCCGACTAGCCAGGGAGAGACC.

Details on this clone: The read ends 3 residues before the CDR3 terminus; that terminus is restored from the germline J gene. The chain joins TRBV7-2 to TRBJ1-2; D ambiguous. CDR3 size: 15 residues. Germline CDR1 reads SGHTA; CDR2 reads FQGNSA. V was clipped by 7 bases and J by 5 bases, with 20 bases between them. The CDR3 loop is CASNPPPLGVYGYTF. Partial CDR3 DNA: TGTGCCAGCAACCCCCCACCCCTGGGCGTTTATGGC. Combining the CDR3 with reference TRBV7-2 and TRBJ1-2 gives the whole variable domain GAGVSQSPSNKVTEKGKDVELRCDPISGHTALYWYRQSLGQGLEFLIYFQGNSAPDKSGLPSDRFSAERTGGSVSTLTIQRTQQEDSAVYLCASNPPPLGVYGYTFGSGTRLTVV.

In regard to this clone: Read data end 3 residues before the CDR3 end; the end is taken from the germline J gene. The V gene is TRBV19, the J gene TRBJ2-1; either TRBD1 or TRBD2 may fit D (9 bases each). V lost 4 bases and J 7 bases, leaving 26 bases between the germline ends. The CDR3 loop spans 18 amino acids. The germline CDR1 and CDR2 sequences are LNHDA and SQIVND (reference sequence). The CDR3 here is CASSRDRAGGRVWNEQFF. The DNA read from the CDR3 is TGTGCCAGTAGTAGGGACAGGGCTGGCGGGAGGGTGTGGAATGAG.

CDR3 loop: CASKSWAYQETQYF. The CDR3 bases that were read are TGTGCCAGCAAATCGTGGGCGTACCAAGAGACC. V usage is TRBV6-2 or TRBV6-3 and J usage is TRBJ2-5; the D is unclear. The CDR3 end is not reached by the read, which stops 3 residues before it; the germline J gene fills it in. This CDR3 is 14 amino acids long. The V and J ends lost 7 bases and 0 bases respectively, with 12 bases between them. Germline CDR1 and CDR2: MNHEY and SVGEGT.

For this clone: From the germline J gene comes the end of the CDR3, since the read stops 3 residues before it. The chain employs TRBV5-1 and TRBJ2-7; 11 bases fit TRBD2. In germline, CDR1 is SGHRS, CDR2 YFSETQ. The length of the CDR3 is 15 residues. V lost 1 base, J lost 3 bases, and 3 bases stayed unmatched. Incomplete CDR3 DNA: TGCGCCAGCAGCTTGTTTACTAGCGGGAGCTACGAG. This translates into CASSLFTSGSYE. The whole CDR3 sequence is CASSLFTSGSYEQYF.

A word on this clone: The read terminates 3 residues before the CDR3 end, so the remaining end is supplied by the germline J gene. This chain uses TRBV20-1 with TRBJ2-7; TRBD2 agrees at 9 bases. The CDR3 contains 14 residues. V lost 6 bases and J lost 5; bases outside the gene matches: 11. CDR1 is DFQATT and CDR2 is SNEGSKA in the germline V gene (reference sequence). CDR3 DNA, as far as it was read: TGCAGTGCACCAGACGGGCGGGAGGGCCACGAG. Its protein is CSAPDGREGHE. The CDR3 in full is CSAPDGREGHEQYF.

In the case of this clone: The CDR3 extends 3 residues past the end of the read, so its final part is completed from the germline J gene. The genes are TRBV20-1 and TRBJ2-5; 9 bases line up with TRBD1. CDR3 length equals 14 residues. Unmatched junction bases numbered 5, after V lost 6 bases and J lost 0 bases. Per the germline V gene, CDR1 is DFQATT and CDR2 is SNEGSKA (reference sequence). The covered CDR3 bases are TGCAGTGCCAACCGGGACAGGGACCAAGAGACC. Residues: CSANRDRDQET. From start to end, the CDR3 is CSANRDRDQETQYF.

On this clone: The read ends 3 residues early relative to the CDR3; the germline J gene fills the gap. The V and J genes are TRBV20-1 and TRBJ2-3; 13 positions match TRBD2. The V gene end was trimmed by 3 bases and the J gene end by 3 bases; junction bases not matched to a gene: 9. The CDR3 extends over 17 amino acids. Germline V gene data show CDR1 as DFQATT and CDR2 as SNEGSKA (reference sequence). CDR3 sequence reads: CSARLTSGRARTDTQYF. The covered CDR3 bases are TGCAGTGCTAGGCTCACTAGCGGGAGGGCCAGGACAGATACG.

CDR3 region: CASNPWGIAGGPDTQYF. The DNA read from the CDR3 is TGCGCCAGCAACCCCTGGGGGATAGCGGGAGGTCCAGATACG. The chain recombines TRBV5-1 with TRBJ2-3, with 10 bases lining up with TRBD2. The read halts 3 residues ahead of the CDR3 end, with the missing end drawn from the germline J gene. V was pared by 6 bases and J by 4 bases, with 14 bases of the junction left unmatched. The CDR3 is 17 residues long. The germline gives CDR1 SGHRS, CDR2 YFSETQ.

Notes on this clone: The sequence runs out 3 residues before the end of the CDR3; the remainder is reconstructed from the germline J gene. The chain uses TRBV2 and TRBJ1-4; no clear D gene. Between the trimmed V and J ends, which lost 6 bases and 5 bases, there was a span of 10 bases. The germline V gene has CDR1 SNHLY and CDR2 FYNNEI. There are 13 residues in the CDR3. CDR3 amino acids: CASSNSRNEKLFF. The DNA read from the CDR3 is TGTGCCAGCAGCAACTCCAGGAATGAAAAA.

For this clone: The CDR3 is cut off 3 residues early in the read; its end comes from the germline J gene. V is TRBV15 and J is TRBJ2-7, with 11 bases fitting TRBD1. J gave up 3 bases and V 3 bases, and 1 base lay outside the gene matches. Germline loops: CDR1 LNHNV, CDR2 YYDKDF (reference sequence). This CDR3 is 14 amino acids long. The part of the CDR3 DNA that was read is TGTGCCACCAGCAGGGGACAGGGGGTCTACGAG. Amino acid sequence: CATSRGQGVYE. The whole CDR3 sequence reads CATSRGQGVYEQYF.

As to this clone: From the germline J gene comes the end of the CDR3, since the read stops 3 residues before it. The chain combines TRBV18 with TRBJ2-7; possibly TRBD2 for D (5 bases). Per germline, CDR1 KGHSH and CDR2 LQKENI. The CDR3 runs 14 residues. V shed 4 bases and J shed 0 bases, with 10 bases lying between them. The CDR3 is CASSLSGDSYEQYF. The covered CDR3 bases are TGTGCCAGCTCACTATCCGGGGACTCCTACGAG.

To note about this clone: The observed sequence ends 3 residues before the CDR3 terminus, with the missing tail filled in from the germline J gene. The genes are TRBV2 and TRBJ1-5, with 7 bases matching TRBD1. Looked up from germline, CDR1 is SNHLY and CDR2 is FYNNEI. The ends lost 4 bases at V and 4 bases at J; junction bases unmatched: 4. This CDR3 comprises 14 residues. The sequenced CDR3 bases are TGTGCCAGCAGTGCCGGGACAGAAAATCAGCCC. Translation: CASSAGTENQP. The entire CDR3 is CASSAGTENQPQHF. Together with reference TRBV2 and TRBJ1-5, the CDR3 gives the full variable domain: EPEVTQTPSHQVTQMGQEVILRCVPISNHLYFYWYRQILGQKVEFLVSFYNNEISEKSEIFDDQFSVERPDGSNFTLKIRSTKLEDSAMYFCASSAGTENQPQHFGDGTRLSIL.

Comment on this clone: The read falls 3 residues short of the CDR3 end, and the missing part is taken from the germline J gene. The chain joins TRBV20-1 to TRBJ2-5, with TRBD2 matching over 8 bases. Trimming removed 3 bases from V and 2 bases from J; junction bases left unmatched: 11. CDR1 is DFQATT and CDR2 is SNEGSKA in the germline V gene (reference sequence). The CDR3 covers 16 residues. The CDR3 here is CSARGLSGSRQETQYF. CDR3 bases read: TGCAGTGCTAGGGGGTTGAGCGGGAGTCGGCAAGAGACC.

As for this clone: The read falls 3 residues short of the CDR3 end, and the missing part is taken from the germline J gene. The chain links TRBV18 to TRBJ1-2, with a tentative D call TRBD1 (5 bases). The CDR3 runs to 12 residues. CDR1 is KGHSH, CDR2 LQKENI, per germline. The germline V and J ends were trimmed by 4 bases and 5 bases, with 8 bases remaining between them. CDR3 amino acids: CASSRAGYGYTF. The CDR3 bases that were read are TGTGCCAGCTCACGGGCAGGGTATGGC.

About this clone itself: The read is 3 residues too short to cover the CDR3 end, so that end is filled in from the germline J gene. The chain links TRBV20-1 to TRBJ2-1; 9 bases match TRBD2. The CDR3 contains 14 residues. V was pared by 1 base and J by 9 bases, with 7 bases of the junction left unmatched. The germline V gene has CDR1 DFQATT and CDR2 SNEGSKA (reference sequence). CDR3 region: CSARAVAGAGEQFF. The CDR3 DNA, read in part, is TGCAGTGCTAGAGCAGTAGCGGGAGCCGGTGAG.

Concerning this clone itself: Read data end 3 residues before the CDR3 end; the end is taken from the germline J gene. The chain carries TRBV30 and TRBJ2-7; 8 nucleotides line up with TRBD1. The CDR3 has 14 amino acids. Trimming took 0 bases from V and 2 from J; bases not matched to a gene: 3. Looked up from germline, CDR1 is GTSNPN and CDR2 is SVGIG (reference sequence). The CDR3 DNA, read in part, is TGTGCCTGGAGTGTGGGGACAGGACCCTACGAG. Translating it yields CAWSVGTGPYE. The entire CDR3 protein reads CAWSVGTGPYEQYF. Full variable domain (rest looked up from reference TRBV30 and TRBJ2-7): SQTIHQWPATLVQPVGSPLSLECTVEGTSNPNLYWYRQAAGRGLQLLFYSVGIGQISSEVPQNLSASRPQDRQFILSSKKLLLSDSGFYLCAWSVGTGPYEQYFGPGTRLTVT.

About this clone: The read stops 3 residues short of the end of the CDR3; the missing end is completed from the germline J gene. The chain has TRBV19 and TRBJ2-1; tentative D call: TRBD1 (6 bases). This CDR3 has 14 amino acids. The V end was cut by 2 bases, the J end by 1 base, with 6 bases between. Germline CDR1 and CDR2: LNHDA and SQIVND (reference sequence). The CDR3 bases that were read are TGTGCCAGTAGTATAACAGGGTCCTACAATGAG. Protein product: CASSITGSYNE. The whole CDR3 sequence is CASSITGSYNEQFF.

As concerns this clone: The missing CDR3 end, 3 residues past where the read stops, is filled in from the germline J gene. The chain links TRBV18 to TRBJ2-1; no firm D call. The CDR3 is 14 amino acids. V was pared by 0 bases and J by 5 bases, with 8 bases between. Germline V lookup: CDR1 KGHSH, CDR2 LQKENI. CDR3 sequence: CASSPPLPNNEQFF. The sequenced CDR3 bases are TGTGCCAGCTCACCACCACTACCAAACAATGAG.

Notes on this clone: The read ends 3 residues shy of where the CDR3 ends; the end is completed using the germline J gene. V usage is TRBV12-3 or TRBV12-4 and J usage is TRBJ2-7; D is perhaps TRBD1 (5 bases). The CDR3 length is 15 residues. With 0 bases removed from V and 3 bases from J, the gap between germline ends came to 12 bases. CDR3 bases read: TGTGCCAGCAGTTTAGCTCTAGGGCAGGGCTACGAG. Translated: CASSLALGQGYE. In full, the CDR3 is CASSLALGQGYEQYF.

About this clone itself: The read is 3 residues too short to cover the CDR3 end, so that end is filled in from the germline J gene. The chain recombines TRBV7-2 with TRBJ1-2, with 9 bases lining up with TRBD1. The CDR3 has 13 amino acids. From germline, CDR1 is SGHTA and CDR2 FQGNSA. Trimming took 3 bases from V and 6 from J; bases not matched to a gene: 2. CDR3 bases read: TGTGCCAGCAGCTTCGGACAGGGGAATGGC. Translating gives CASSFGQGNG. The entire CDR3 protein is CASSFGQGNGYTF.